This T cell receptor beta chain is drawn from a study of PD-1 blockade in classical Hodgkin lymphoma. The table came from immunoSEQ multiplex PCR; TCRdb's copy has only in-frame clones and leaves some out. The table lists 75,000 to 100,000 clones, roughly 76% of them singletons. All trial patients relapsed after autologous stem cell transplantation. Germline loops: CDR1 SGHTA, CDR2 FQGNSA. The CDR3 totals 14 residues. V was trimmed by 2 bases and J by 3 bases, leaving 11 bases between them. The genes are TRBV7-2 and TRBJ2-7; D call uncertain. Sequenced here: peripheral blood mononuclear cells (PBMCs), sampled before the second cycle of nivolumab. The sequence was collected from a human donor with classical Hodgkin lymphoma. This chain's CDR3 is CASSLSAQYYEQYF. The DNA of the CDR3 is TGTGCCAGCAGCTTAAGCGCACAGTACTACGAGCAGTACTTC.